Below, 29 T cell receptor beta chains from the same sample are listed, as sequenced in a study of PD-1 and CTLA-4 blockade in melanoma. Assay used: immunoSEQ multiplex PCR; TCRdb lists only in-frame clones, some missing. Of 30,000 or so clones listed, 85% to 95% were seen once; the top ten hold about 8.6%. Material: CD8+ T cells from peripheral blood, obtained from a patient given anti-PD-1 treatment. The receptors here all came from a human donor with melanoma.

The rearrangement links TRBV29-1 to TRBJ2-1; 12 nucleotides agree with TRBD2. CDR1 and CDR2 from the germline V gene are SQVTM and ANQGSEA. CDR3 length equals 15 residues. With V trimmed by 4 bases and J by 8 bases, 9 bases remained unmatched. The CDR3 region has the DNA TGCAGCGTTGTAAGCCTAGCGGGGGGGATCGATGAGCAGTTCTTC. It codes for CSVVSLAGGIDEQFF.

This clone came up once. V is TRBV7-9 and J is TRBJ2-7, with TRBD2 matching over 11 bases. Germline trimming cut 5 bases from V and 3 bases from J; bases unmatched to any gene: 6. CDR1 SEHNR and CDR2 FQNEAQ come from the germline V gene (reference sequence). The CDR3 consists of 15 residues. This chain's CDR3 is CASSPAGTSGYEQYF. CDR3 sequence (DNA): TGTGCCAGCAGCCCAGCCGGGACTAGCGGCTACGAGCAGTACTTC.

The chain couples TRBV7-9 to TRBJ2-1; 9 nucleotides align to TRBD1. Trimming at V came to 5 bases and at J to 5 bases, leaving 10 bases not matched to a gene. The CDR3 has 16 amino acids. CDR1 SEHNR and CDR2 FQNEAQ come from the germline V gene (reference sequence). In DNA, the CDR3 is TGTGCCAGCAGCCCCGCCGGGACAGGGTTTAACAATGAGCAGTTCTTC. Protein sequence: CASSPAGTGFNNEQFF.

The chain carries TRBV7-9 and TRBJ1-4; 7 bases align to TRBD1. CDR1 SEHNR and CDR2 FQNEAQ come from the germline V gene (reference sequence). The junction had 5 bases not matched to a gene; V was cut back by 10 bases and J by 3 bases. The CDR3 spans 13 residues. CDR3 DNA sequence: TGTGCCACGAGAGGGACAGCTAATGAAAAACTGTTTTTT. Translated, it gives CATRGTANEKLFF.

The V gene is TRBV21-1, the J gene TRBJ1-2. TRBV21-1 is annotated as a pseudogene. The CDR3 is 12 residues long. CDR3 nucleotide sequence: TGTGCCAGCAGCAAGAGAGGGTATGGCTACACCTTC. Protein product: CASSKRGYGYTF.

This chain joins TRBV10-3 and TRBJ2-1; 12 nucleotides line up with TRBD2. Germline V gene data show CDR1 as ENHRY and CDR2 as SYGVKD. V was clipped by 8 bases and J by 10 bases; unmatched bases: 6. CDR3 length equals 13 residues. The CDR3 is CAILAGGPGEQFF. CDR3 nucleotides: TGTGCCATCCTAGCGGGAGGGCCTGGAGAGCAGTTCTTC.

This rearrangement joins TRBV30 to TRBJ2-1; D ambiguous. V lost 8 bases and J 6 bases, leaving 11 bases between the germline ends. Germline V CDR1 and CDR2: GTSNPN, SVGIG (reference sequence). This CDR3 contains 11 residues. Here the CDR3 DNA reads TGTGCCCTTCTTAGGCGCAATGAGCAGTTCTTC. Encoded protein: CALLRRNEQFF.

V gene TRBV7-7 combines with J gene TRBJ1-5; the D gene is possibly TRBD1 (5 bases). This CDR3 contains 15 residues. V lost 5 bases, J lost 3 bases, and 14 bases lay in between. Per the germline V gene, CDR1 is SSHAT and CDR2 is FNYEAQ (reference sequence). CDR3 sequence: CASSDTGGPNQPQHF. As DNA, the CDR3 is TGTGCCAGCAGCGACACCGGGGGTCCCAATCAGCCCCAGCATTTT.

This rearrangement joins TRBV5-8 to TRBJ2-3, with 11 nucleotides matching TRBD2. CDR3 length equals 17 residues. Germline V gene data show CDR1 as SGHTS and CDR2 as YDEGEE. The V and J ends lost 0 bases and 2 bases, in that order; junction bases with no gene match: 5. CDR3 bases: TGTGCCAGCAGCTTGGGGGGACTAGCGGAGTTCACAGATACGCAGTATTTT. Translation: CASSLGGLAEFTDTQYF.

The V gene is TRBV19, the J gene TRBJ2-7, with D uncertain. Trimming took 5 bases from V and 6 from J, leaving 20 bases between them. CDR1 LNHDA and CDR2 SQIVND come from the germline V gene (reference sequence). The CDR3 loop spans 15 amino acids. The CDR3 loop is CASSLRRGVEFEQYF. The CDR3 nucleotides read TGTGCCAGTAGTCTCCGGAGAGGAGTGGAGTTCGAGCAGTACTTC.

The chain carries TRBV30 and TRBJ2-7; no clear D. The length of the CDR3 is 12 residues. Trimming cost V 1 base and J 3 bases, with 7 bases left between them. Germline CDR1 reads GTSNPN; CDR2 reads SVGIG (reference sequence). The CDR3 sequence: CAWSGVHYEQYF. Here the CDR3 DNA reads TGTGCCTGGAGTGGAGTACACTACGAGCAGTACTTC.

The chain carries TRBV6-1 and TRBJ1-6; 9 bases are shared with TRBD1. This CDR3 has 14 amino acids. Trimming took 3 bases from V and 7 from J; bases not matched to a gene: 1. The V gene's germline CDR1 is MNHNS and CDR2 SASEGT. The CDR3 sequence: CASSDGTGNSPLHF. CDR3 nucleotides: TGTGCCAGCAGTGACGGGACAGGGAATTCACCCCTCCACTTT.

V usage is TRBV6-1 and J usage is TRBJ1-5; D unresolved. CDR1 and CDR2 from the germline V gene are MNHNS and SASEGT. Trimming stripped 3 bases from V and 0 bases from J, with 6 bases between. The CDR3 consists of 14 residues. The CDR3 reads CASSELGSNQPQHF. Here the CDR3 DNA reads TGTGCCAGCAGTGAGCTGGGTAGCAATCAGCCCCAGCATTTT.

The CDR3 sequence: CASSYADRPYEQYF. The DNA for the CDR3 is TGTGCCAGCAGTTACGCGGACAGGCCCTACGAGCAGTACTTC. The V call is TRBV6-6, the J call TRBJ2-7; 7 nucleotides match TRBD1. There are 14 residues in the CDR3. Germline CDR1 is MNHNY and CDR2 is SVGAGI (reference sequence). V shed 2 bases, J shed 2 bases, and the junction held 3 bases outside the gene matches.

This clone has only one observation. The rearrangement links TRBV3-1 (or the pseudogene TRBV3-2) to TRBJ2-7; tentative D call: TRBD1 (6 bases). There are 14 residues in the CDR3. V gave up 1 base and J gave up 4 bases, with 11 bases separating them. CDR1 and CDR2 (germline): LGHDT, YNNKEL (reference sequence). The CDR3 bases are TGTGCCAGCAGCCAAGGGGGGCCTTGGTACGAGCAGTACTTC. It is translated as CASSQGGPWYEQYF.

This clone appeared a few times. The chain employs TRBV5-4 and TRBJ1-1, with D uncertain. The germline gives CDR1 SGHNT, CDR2 YYREEE (reference sequence). CDR3 size: 11 residues. V was shortened by 10 bases and J by 4 bases, with 11 bases between the two germline ends. CDR3 loop: CAGLKGTEAFF. The CDR3, as DNA: TGTGCCGGGCTGAAGGGCACTGAAGCTTTCTTT.

The chain employs TRBV29-1 and TRBJ1-1; D is possibly TRBD1 (6 bases). This CDR3 contains 13 residues. The germline gives CDR1 SQVTM, CDR2 ANQGSEA. The V end lost 7 bases, the J end lost 1 base, and 13 bases lay between the germline ends. CDR3 DNA: TGCAGCGCCCGGGGGGGGCGGAACACTGAAGCTTTCTTT. Its protein product is CSARGGRNTEAFF.

This sequence joins TRBV9 and TRBJ2-1; D is ambiguous. V dropped 0 bases and J dropped 9 bases, with 7 bases sitting between them. This CDR3 comprises 12 residues. CDR1 and CDR2 from the germline V gene are SGDLS and YYNGEE. The CDR3 coding sequence is TGTGCCAGCAGCGTAGGGGATGGTGAGCAGTTCTTC. It specifies CASSVGDGEQFF.

This clone has a single count. This sequence joins TRBV5-4 and TRBJ1-2, with D maybe TRBD1 (5 bases). The CDR3 is made up of 16 amino acids. V was shortened by 6 bases and J by 4 bases, with 22 bases between the two germline ends. Germline V gene lookup returns CDR1 SGHNT and CDR2 YYREEE (reference sequence). The CDR3 region is CASTPRDRQQIYGYTF. The CDR3 DNA reads as TGTGCCAGCACCCCTCGAGACAGACAACAGATCTATGGCTACACCTTC.

The V and J genes are TRBV5-4 and TRBJ1-1; perhaps TRBD1 as D (6 bases). Trimming removed 6 bases from V and 3 bases from J, with 15 bases in between. Germline-derived CDR1 and CDR2 are SGHNT and YYREEE (reference sequence). The CDR3 is 14 amino acids. The CDR3 sequence: CASTGGQGYTEAFF. The CDR3, as DNA: TGTGCCAGCACCGGGGGCCAGGGCTACACTGAAGCTTTCTTT.

The V gene is TRBV7-9, the J gene TRBJ1-2; D is possibly TRBD1 (5 bases). This CDR3 comprises 14 residues. Trimming shortened V by 4 bases and J by 2 bases, and 11 bases separated the two germline ends. Germline V gives CDR1 SEHNR, CDR2 FQNEAQ (reference sequence). As DNA, the CDR3 is TGTGCCAGCAGCTCTCGGGACGCAAACTATGGCTACACCTTC. This encodes CASSSRDANYGYTF.

The CDR3 nucleotides are TGTGCCAGCAGTTCCTACAGGGAAGGCTCCTACGAGCAGTACTTC. Amino acids: CASSSYREGSYEQYF. The V and J genes are TRBV28 and TRBJ2-7, with D possibly being TRBD1 (6 bases). CDR1 and CDR2 (germline): MDHEN, SYDVKM. The length of the CDR3 is 15 residues. The V end was cut by 4 bases, the J end by 0 bases, with 13 bases between.

The chain recombines TRBV3-1 (or the pseudogene TRBV3-2) with TRBJ2-1; D is perhaps TRBD2 (6 bases). The germline gives CDR1 LGHDT, CDR2 YNNKEL (reference sequence). The CDR3 has 12 amino acids. Trimming left V 6 bases short and J 4 bases short, with 7 bases between. CDR3 protein: CASRGGYNEQFF. The CDR3 region has the DNA TGTGCCAGCAGGGGGGGTTACAATGAGCAGTTCTTC.

The count of this clone is one. The genes are TRBV5-8 and TRBJ2-5; unclear D gene. From germline, CDR1 is SGHTS and CDR2 YDEGEE. Trimming pared 0 bases from V and 5 bases from J, leaving 11 bases between. The CDR3 sequence is 14 residues long. CDR3 in amino acids: CASSLGVGSETQYF. The CDR3 DNA follows: TGTGCCAGCAGCTTGGGAGTCGGTTCGGAGACCCAGTACTTC.

V is TRBV9 and J is TRBJ2-7; the match to TRBD2 covers 8 bases. Looked up from germline, CDR1 is SGDLS and CDR2 is YYNGEE. J gave up 4 bases and V 7 bases, and 13 bases lay outside the gene matches. The CDR3 length is 15 residues. CDR3 residues: CASGRGGEGRYEQYF. CDR3 bases: TGTGCCAGCGGCCGGGGGGGGGAGGGCCGATACGAGCAGTACTTC.

This chain joins TRBV7-8 and TRBJ2-7; 7 nucleotides align to TRBD1. V dropped 1 base and J dropped 3; count of bases not matched to a gene: 3. The CDR3 covers 14 residues. Germline CDR1 and CDR2: SGHVS and FQNEAQ. CDR3 sequence reads: CASSLGQGDYEQYF. In DNA, the CDR3 is TGTGCCAGCAGCTTAGGTCAGGGGGACTACGAGCAGTACTTC. Filled out from reference TRBV7-8 and TRBJ2-7, the complete variable domain reads GAGVSQSPRYKVAKRGQDVALRCDPISGHVSLFWYQQALGQGPEFLTYFQNEAQLDKSGLPSDRFFAERPEGSVSTLKIQRTQQEDSAVYLCASSLGQGDYEQYFGPGTRLTVT.

V usage is TRBV7-9 and J usage is TRBJ2-7; 8 positions match TRBD1. The junction had 6 bases not matched to a gene; V was cut back by 4 bases and J by 1 base. Per germline, CDR1 SEHNR and CDR2 FQNEAQ (reference sequence). The length of the CDR3 is 15 residues. CDR3 sequence: CASSSRQGKSYEQYF. Here the CDR3 DNA reads TGTGCCAGCAGCTCCCGACAGGGGAAGTCCTACGAGCAGTACTTC.

The CDR3 protein is CASSLFGQGIQLPGNTIYF. The DNA of the CDR3 is TGTGCCAGCAGCTTATTTGGACAGGGGATTCAACTTCCTGGAAACACCATATATTTT. V is TRBV7-9 and J is TRBJ1-3; TRBD1 matches 9 bases. Germline V gives CDR1 SEHNR, CDR2 FQNEAQ (reference sequence). CDR3 length equals 19 residues. V was pared by 2 bases and J by 2 bases, with 13 bases of the junction left unmatched.

V is TRBV15 and J is TRBJ1-1; no definite D call. CDR3 length: 12 amino acids. The V gene's germline CDR1 is LNHNV and CDR2 YYDKDF (reference sequence). V was clipped by 3 bases and J by 4 bases, with 6 bases between them. The CDR3 bases are TGTGCCACCAGCAGTAGCGGCACTGAAGCTTTCTTT. Encoded protein: CATSSSGTEAFF.